This TCR beta chain was observed in a study of T cell repertoires in aging, cancer and after chemotherapy. In the study overall: Donor ages fell into six groups from 30 or younger up to 70 or older. Broader study findings: Healthy donors lost TCR diversity with age mainly through richness, cancer patients through richness and evenness. Lymphoid organ infiltration in hematological cancer patients may impair thymic emigration or peripheral T cell expansion.

A mixed TRB-A/B primer pool amplified rearranged TRB by multiplex touch-down PCR. Via MiXCR, TCRdb re-called the multiplex PCR reads, giving one row per CDR3 protein. The data show about 1,300 distinct CDR3 sequences, 25% to 30% seen once. In its sample, this clonotype is medium-sized. Antigen specificity is unknown. Amplification of TCR beta used genomic DNA extracted from peripheral blood. This TCR was recovered from a human donor with a blood cancer. The sample was blood.

In DNA form, the CDR3 reads TGTGCCAGCAGCCAAACGACAGGGGTCAATCAGCCCCAGCATTTT. Protein sequence: CASSQTTGVNQPQHF. This chain connects TRBV6-5 to TRBJ1-5; TRBD1 matches at 8 bases. With 6 bases clipped from V and 3 bases from J, the junction kept 7 bases outside the gene matches. Germline assignment: CDR1 MNHEY and CDR2 SVGAGI. CDR3 length: 15 residues.